Described below is a single TCR beta chain sequence and its context. Its antigen is still unknown. No quality values exist for individual bases; no much larger clone is one base distant. The entry originates in a study of T cells after yellow fever vaccination (dated by TCRdb to between 2019 and 2020). About the full investigation: Libraries from fractions with low cell numbers were prepared with the SMART-Seq v4 Ultra Low Input RNA kit. Two healthy male donors, one aged 18 to 30 and one aged 30 to 40 years, made up the cohort. To follow T-cell clones before and after both primary and booster YFV17D yellow fever vaccination, bulk TCR alpha and beta repertoires underwent longitudinal sequencing. Blood samples were taken at several timepoints before and after primary and secondary immunization, and bulk PBMC replicates and cell subsets were isolated.

Findings and caveats that apply to the study as a whole: The study included only two donors, which limits how far the findings can be generalized. A small share of clonotypes occurred in both CD4 and CD8 compartments, likely arising from convergent recombination. Because abundant contaminating clonotypes from the bulk population could be contained in FACS-sorted repertoires, computational filtering was required. After the booster, most of the clones that had expanded following primary vaccination were detected again (approximately 95% of CD4 and around 90% of CD8), which suggests that memory was broadly maintained. Compared with the primary T-cell response, the secondary T-cell response was weaker but faster, peaking on day 5 rather than day 15.

V is shortened by 4 bases, J by 5 bases, and the region joining them spans 11 bases. CDR1 and CDR2, looked up from the germline V gene (reference sequence), are DFQATT and SNEGSKA. Counted from cysteine to phenylalanine, this CDR3 has 12 amino acids. Here the CDR3 DNA is all that survives: 36 bases in frame from base 1. Synthesis of TCR cDNA relied on 5'RACE template switching, a step that introduced a universal primer site along with unique molecular identifiers. cDNA synthesis was primed from both the TCR alpha and TCR beta constant segments. Library amplification involved two PCR steps, and the second step added sample barcodes and sequencing adapters. Libraries were sequenced on Illumina HiSeq 2500 (2x100 bp) or NovaSeq (2x150 bp). In the original analysis: MIGEC handled demultiplexing of reads and collapsing into UMI consensus sequences, while MiXCR performed V(D)J alignment. Vaccine-responding clonotypes were defined with edgeR using replicate PBMC samples, requiring FDR below 0.01 and a log2 fold change above 5 up to day 15. Each bulk clonotype was labeled CD4 or CD8 based on which sequenced repertoire, CD4 or CD8, contained the clonotype at higher abundance. TCRdb passed the public sequencing reads through fastp at Q25 and MiXCR, retaining productive beta sequences. CDR3 protein duplicates are merged, each entry listing the most common genes and DNA. V and J calls and clone size were set by TCRdb, not the authors. Across this sample there are hundreds of thousands of distinct CDR3 sequences, with approximately 12% seen only once. The ten largest clonotypes hold about an eighth of the sample.

The label giving this sample's treatment or condition can be read as: live attenuated yellow fever vaccine strain. Two biological replicates of bulk PBMCs were collected at each blood-draw timepoint. A standard Ficoll-Paque protocol was used to isolate PBMCs from peripheral blood. TriZol was used to extract RNA from bulk PBMCs, from CD4 and CD8 fractions, and from dextramer-positive and dextramer-negative fractions. Rearrangement joined TRBV20-1 to TRBJ1-1, with the D gene too uncertain to name. The sequencing used PBMCs, collected on the day of the yellow fever booster vaccination. The TCR sequence derives from a man aged 25-45 years who received the YFV17D yellow fever vaccine. The CDR3 loop reads CSATQPETEAFF. At the DNA level, the sequence is TGCAGTGCTACGCAGCCGGAGACTGAAGCTTTCTTT.